These 17 T cell receptor beta chains were all obtained from the same sample, sequenced in a study of cytomegalovirus exposure and HLA in healthy donors. 13 Jbeta primers and 60 Vbeta primers were used for the PCR. Here immunoSEQ multiplex PCR was the method, and the copy in TCRdb shows in-frame clones only, minus some. Here the sample spans about 200,000 clones, roughly 84% being singletons. The specimen was PBMCs. These receptors originate from a man aged 45-60 years in good health and CMV-seronegative.

A few counts support this clone. This sequence joins TRBV27 and TRBJ2-7, with TRBD1 matching over 9 bases. This CDR3 comprises 16 residues. V lost 5 bases to trimming and J lost 0 bases; unmatched junction nucleotides: 8. Germline V lookup: CDR1 MNHEY, CDR2 SMNVEV (reference sequence). CDR3 in DNA: TGTGCCAGCAGTCAGTGGACAGGGGCGAGCTCCTACGAGCAGTACTTC. Residues: CASSQWTGASSYEQYF.

This clone was seen only a few times. The genes are TRBV5-6 and TRBJ1-5, with D possibly TRBD1 on 6 matching bases. Germline values: CDR1 SGHDT, CDR2 YYEEEE. The CDR3 loop spans 15 amino acids. Between the trimmed V and J ends, which lost 4 bases and 2 bases, there was a span of 13 bases. The CDR3 DNA reads as TGTGCCAGCAGCCGAGGGGGTGGAGGCAATCAGCCCCAGCATTTT. Its translation is CASSRGGGGNQPQHF.

The chain has TRBV19 and TRBJ2-1, with 10 bases fitting TRBD1. The CDR3 is 16 residues long. Germline trimming cut 5 bases from V and 1 base from J; bases unmatched to any gene: 5. CDR1 and CDR2 (germline): LNHDA, SQIVND (reference sequence). The CDR3: CASSGRGQGSYNEQFF. In DNA form, the CDR3 reads TGTGCCAGTAGTGGTAGGGGACAGGGGTCCTACAATGAGCAGTTCTTC.

V gene TRBV19 combines with J gene TRBJ2-2; D possibly corresponds to TRBD1 (5 bases). The CDR3 is made up of 16 amino acids. Germline loops: CDR1 LNHDA, CDR2 SQIVND (reference sequence). V was pared by 5 bases and J by 6 bases, with 19 bases between. The CDR3 spells CASSQQPYRSAGELFF. DNA of the CDR3: TGTGCCAGTAGTCAACAACCCTACAGGAGCGCCGGGGAGCTGTTTTTT.

The J gene is TRBJ1-1, the V gene TRBV5-1; D is ambiguous. V lost 4 bases, J lost 1 base, and 17 bases lay in between. This CDR3 spans 16 amino acids. Germline lookup yields CDR1 SGHRS and CDR2 YFSETQ. As DNA, the CDR3 is TGCGCCAGCAGCCGCCTAACACTACAACCGAACACTGAAGCTTTCTTT. Its translation is CASSRLTLQPNTEAFF. The variable domain in full, completed from reference TRBV5-1 and TRBJ1-1, reads KAGVTQTPRYLIKTRGQQVTLSCSPISGHRSVSWYQQTPGQGLQFLFEYFSETQRNKGNFPGRFSGRQFSNSRSEMNVSTLELGDSALYLCASSRLTLQPNTEAFFGQGTRLTVV.

This clone appeared a single time. The J gene is TRBJ2-1, the V gene TRBV2; 10 bases are a match to TRBD2. V was clipped by 6 bases and J by 7 bases; unmatched bases: 9. The germline V gene encodes CDR1 SNHLY and CDR2 FYNNEI. The CDR3 extends over 15 amino acids. CDR3 nucleotide sequence: TGTGCCAGCAGCTCCCTAGCGGGAGCCGGTAATGAGCAGTTCTTC. Amino acid sequence: CASSSLAGAGNEQFF.

With regard to this clone: Additional DNA sequences in this sample encode the identical CDR3. The V and J genes are TRBV28 and TRBJ2-3, with D maybe TRBD2 (5 bases). This CDR3 comprises 13 residues. CDR1 is MDHEN and CDR2 is SYDVKM in the germline V gene. Trimming pared 8 bases from V and 0 bases from J, leaving 9 bases between. CDR3 DNA: TGTGCCAGCCGCGGAGGAAGCACAGATACGCAGTATTTT. Residues: CASRGGSTDTQYF.

V and J are TRBV5-1 and TRBJ2-3, with D unclear. This CDR3 has 13 residues. V was cut by 8 bases and J by 3 bases, with 13 bases left in between. CDR1 and CDR2 (germline): SGHRS, YFSETQ. CDR3 amino acids: CARKREGTDTQYF. The CDR3 DNA reads as TGCGCCAGGAAGCGAGAAGGTACAGATACGCAGTATTTT.

This chain joins TRBV30 and TRBJ2-7; D is perhaps TRBD1 (6 bases). This CDR3 comprises 14 residues. Germline-derived CDR1 and CDR2 are GTSNPN and SVGIG (reference sequence). Trimming pared 7 bases from V and 2 bases from J, leaving 18 bases between. Here the CDR3 DNA reads TGTGCCTCCATACGCGCGGACAGCCCCTACGAGCAGTACTTC. Its translation is CASIRADSPYEQYF.

Details on this clone: Other DNA sequences in the same sample also yield this CDR3. This rearrangement joins TRBV6-5 to TRBJ1-1; the match to TRBD1 covers 8 bases. Looked up from germline, CDR1 is MNHEY and CDR2 is SVGAGI. Unmatched junction bases numbered 4, after V lost 0 bases and J lost 4 bases. The CDR3 covers 15 residues. The CDR3 region is CASSYSTGARTEAFF. The CDR3 region has the DNA TGTGCCAGCAGTTACTCGACAGGGGCCCGCACTGAAGCTTTCTTT.

V and J are TRBV28 and TRBJ1-2; the D gene is possibly TRBD1 (5 bases). The CDR3 has 13 amino acids. Between the trimmed V and J ends, which lost 1 base and 12 bases, there was a span of 15 bases. Germline V CDR1 and CDR2: MDHEN, SYDVKM. Here the CDR3 DNA reads TGTGCCAGCAGTTTATCCCGCCAGGGCAATCACACCTTC. Residues: CASSLSRQGNHTF.

The rearrangement uses TRBV19 and TRBJ1-5; D is ambiguous. The CDR3 sequence is 13 residues long. Germline CDR1 and CDR2: LNHDA and SQIVND (reference sequence). V lost 3 bases and J lost 4, with 7 bases in between. The chain's CDR3 is CASSIRDNQPQHF. The CDR3, as DNA: TGTGCCAGTAGTATCCGGGATAATCAGCCCCAGCATTTT. The complete variable domain, with remaining parts taken from reference TRBV19 and TRBJ1-5, reads DGGITQSPKYLFRKEGQNVTLSCEQNLNHDAMYWYRQDPGQGLRLIYYSQIVNDFQKGDIAEGYSVSREKKESFPLTVTSAQKNPTAFYLCASSIRDNQPQHFGDGTRLSIL.

The J gene is TRBJ2-5, the V gene TRBV27, with TRBD2 identical over 7 bases. The CDR3 totals 16 residues. After removal of 1 base from V and 5 bases from J, the junction contained 10 bases not matched to a gene. Germline V CDR1 and CDR2: MNHEY, SMNVEV (reference sequence). In nucleotides, the CDR3 is TGTGCCAGCAGTTTATACTCTGGGAGGGCCGTCGAGACCCAGTACTTC. This encodes CASSLYSGRAVETQYF.

The chain is built from TRBV9 and TRBJ2-4; 7 bases map to TRBD1. Per the germline V gene, CDR1 is SGDLS and CDR2 is YYNGEE. The ends lost 0 bases at V and 8 bases at J; junction bases unmatched: 11. There are 16 residues in the CDR3. The CDR3 reads CASSVDPTGVRDIQYF. As DNA, the CDR3 is TGTGCCAGCAGCGTAGACCCTACAGGGGTGAGAGACATTCAGTACTTC.

This clone showed up just a few times. This sequence joins TRBV7-9 and TRBJ1-3; the D gene is possibly TRBD1 (5 bases). The CDR3 has 13 residues. V lost 1 base and J lost 9, with 10 bases in between. Germline loops: CDR1 SEHNR, CDR2 FQNEAQ (reference sequence). This chain's CDR3 is CASSLEFQGTIYF. The DNA of the CDR3 is TGTGCCAGCAGCTTAGAGTTTCAGGGCACCATATATTTT.

V usage is TRBV28 and J usage is TRBJ2-1, with 11 bases fitting TRBD2. Trimming removed 5 bases from V and 7 bases from J; junction bases left unmatched: 7. The CDR3 loop spans 15 amino acids. Germline CDR1 MDHEN, CDR2 SYDVKM. CDR3 region: CASSQTSGTTNEQFF. The CDR3 coding sequence is TGTGCCAGCAGTCAGACTAGCGGGACGACAAATGAGCAGTTCTTC.

The chain couples TRBV5-1 to TRBJ1-2; TRBD1 is a possible D gene (5 bases). The CDR3 covers 14 residues. Between the trimmed V and J ends, which lost 5 bases and 7 bases, there was a span of 18 bases. The germline V gene has CDR1 SGHRS and CDR2 YFSETQ. As DNA, the CDR3 is TGCGCCAGCAGTTCCGATAAGACAGAGGCTGGCTACACCTTC. It translates to CASSSDKTEAGYTF.